Given below is one T cell receptor beta chain in context. No antigen is known for it. From each donor, an approximately 2.5 ml peripheral blood sample was collected into PAXgene tubes and stored at -80 degrees C. Total RNA was isolated from whole blood with the PAXgene blood miRNA kit on an automated QIAcube, without T cell sorting. Peripheral blood from monozygotic twin pairs, either concordant or discordant for inflammatory bowel disease, underwent deep TCRalpha and TCRbeta repertoire profiling that used unique molecular barcoding. Smoking habits were recorded for all twin pairs, and each individual was classified as a current, former or never smoker. Library method: 5' RACE. Preparation of each TCR library used 3,000 to 3,500 ng of total RNA. cDNA was synthesized with SMARTScribe reverse transcriptase in eight separate reactions per sample. During cDNA synthesis, template switching was used to introduce unique molecular identifiers that contained a 6-nucleotide sample barcode. TCRalpha and TCRbeta cDNA was amplified in two nested PCRs of around 15 and 9 cycles, and bead purification was carried out after each PCR. Before amplification, cDNA was treated with uracil DNA-glycosylase and purified using the QIAquick PCR purification kit. In the second PCR, Illumina TruSeq-compatible adapters and sample-specific barcodes were added. TapeStation and Qubit were used to check library quality and concentration, and 4 to 6.5 ng of each library went into the pool. Pooled libraries were sequenced on an Illumina HiSeq2500 single-index Rapid Run with 2 x 100 bp reads and custom sequencing primers. Concerning the study's data processing: MiGEC version 1.2.6 was used for UMI-based consensus assembly to correct PCR and sequencing errors. MiXCR version 2.1.1 handled V(D)J alignment, clonotype assembly and CDR3 extraction. Gene usage, clonotype sharing and MAIT/NKT TCR abundance were normalised by analysing the top 1000, 10 000 and 20 000 clonotypes per sample. Diversity was computed as the inverse Simpson index with the vegan R package after downsampling to 27 000 UMIs. Paired Mann-Whitney U tests were applied to discordant twin pairs, and Benjamini-Hochberg correction was used for multiple testing. TCRdb reprocessed the raw reads; every CDR3 protein sequence is a single record, and DNA is not supplied. TCRdb's processing, not the authors', yielded these V and J calls. The sample table gives about 350,000 distinct CDR3 sequences. The ten largest clones take up approximately 2% of the sample.

The data belong to a study of monozygotic twins with inflammatory bowel disease (dated by TCRdb to between 2018 and 2020). Describing the broader study: In total, 28 monozygotic twin pairs made up the full study: 19 Danish pairs, all IBD-discordant, plus nine German pairs, of which four were IBD-concordant and five were IBD-discordant. The search for disease-associated traits relied mainly on comparing, within discordant pairs, IBD patients with their genetically identical healthy co-twins. Each individual had, on average, about 151 000 unique TCRalpha sequences and 181 000 unique TCRbeta sequences available for analysis. Study-wide findings and limitations: Repertoire similarity did not differ between concordant and discordant twins, which could be due to limited statistical power. Differing immunosuppressive treatments among patients may have added background noise and inter-individual variability to the repertoires. Compared with healthy twins, IBD patients had fewer clonotypes in common with other individuals, a difference most pronounced in patients showing signs of disease activity. The analysis was unable to tell different T cell subtypes apart. No single strong signal or clonotype linked to IBD turned up in the results, so the idea that one exists was not supported. IBD patients had lower TCRbeta repertoire diversity, measured by the inverse Simpson index, than their healthy co-twins.

The germline V gene sets CDR1 to SGDLS and CDR2 to YYNGEE. From its cysteine to its phenylalanine, the CDR3 spans 15 amino acids. No coding sequence is recorded. The sequence links TRBV9 to TRBJ2-3; TCRdb designates TRBD1, a call that cannot be tested without DNA. The specimen was blood. The receptor was derived from a human donor with ulcerative colitis or Crohn's disease, or a healthy co-twin of an affected twin (not recorded which). The CDR3 amino acid sequence is: CASSVGGGSADTQYF. The reference TRBV9 and TRBJ2-3 proteins fill in what lies around the CDR3, so the full variable domain reads DSGVTQTPKHLITATGQRVTLRCSPRSGDLSVYWYQQSLDQGLQFLIQYYNGEERAKGNILERFSAQQFPDLHSELNLSSLELGDSALYFCASSVGGGSADTQYFGPGTRLTVL.